This TCR beta chain derives from a study of T cells in localized non-small cell lung cancer. Overall study results and limits: Clonality peaked in uninvolved adjacent lung rather than tumor. Researchers found a median approximately 60 of the top 100 tumor clones in adjacent lung.

Assay used: immunoSEQ multiplex PCR; TCRdb lists only in-frame clones, some missing. The sample lists about 78,000 clones, 84% seen once, with approximately 2.5% in the top ten. Germline V gene lookup returns CDR1 LGHNA and CDR2 YSLEER. This CDR3 has 19 amino acids. The J segment lost 0 bases and the V segment lost 0 bases, leaving 9 bases of the junction unmatched. As to this clone: Its antigen is not known.

The starting material was peripheral blood, obtained before any cancer treatment. The TCR was taken from a man aged 40-75 years with stage I lung adenocarcinoma. This chain uses TRBV4-3 with TRBJ1-5; the match to TRBD1 covers 9 bases. As DNA, the CDR3 is TGCGCCAGCAGCCAAGAGGGACAGGGAAGGTTCCATAGCAATCAGCCCCAGCATTTT. Translated, it gives CASSQEGQGRFHSNQPQHF.